This TCR beta chain was retrieved from a study of blood T cell repertoires in COVID-19. Study information: The United States, Italy and Spain provided the acute and convalescent COVID-19 samples. From T cells, B-cell-depleted T cells, or PBMCs came the material, which was cDNA or gDNA.

In the original processing: Amplification of reference gene primers was used by the study to estimate nucleated cell counts. Assay: immunoSEQ multiplex PCR; the TCRdb copy retains only in-frame clones and omits some. V and J calls plus clone size are reproduced from that table; the DNA served to infer D and trimming. This repertoire shows 130,000 to 150,000 clones, roughly 77% found once; its top ten account for about 5%. Patients of the Seattle cohort, enrolled during active infection, were followed longitudinally. The sequencing sample was made of peripheral blood. The receptor's source is a woman in her 70s with COVID-19, enrolled during active disease.

The CDR3 spells CASRAAAGGDNEQFF. The CDR3 DNA is TGTGCCAGCAGAGCAGCGGCGGGGGGAGACAATGAGCAGTTCTTC. The chain carries TRBV11-2 and TRBJ2-1; 8 bases are shared with TRBD2. The V and J ends lost 6 bases and 5 bases, in that order; junction bases with no gene match: 9. The CDR3 is 15 amino acids. Looked up from germline, CDR1 is SGHAT and CDR2 is FQNNGV.